The clone carrying this T cell receptor beta chain was seen more than once but under ten times. Its antigen remains unidentified. The sample belongs to a study of vaccination and CD4 T cells after COVID-19. With the Oncomine TCR Beta short-read assay, DNA from cultured CD4+ T cells was sequenced. TCRdb re-derived calls from the PCR reads in MiXCR, one entry per CDR3 protein. This table has around 13,000 distinct CDR3 sequences, 55% to 65% appearing once. The V gene lost 6 bases and the J gene lost 5 bases, with 16 bases spanning the gap. The CDR3 sequence is 14 residues long. Germline V CDR1 and CDR2: MNHNS, SASEGT. Indicated treatment: roughly 10-day PBMC culture with coronavirus spike peptide pools or control peptides (ViraFEST assay).

Sequenced here: CD4+ T cells from blood, cultured in vitro, sampled before SARS-CoV-2 vaccination. This clonotype originated in a human donor who had recovered from COVID-19. The chain couples TRBV6-1 to TRBJ1-1; D perhaps matches TRBD1 (5 bases). CDR3 protein: CASSTKRGVTEAFF. The CDR3, as DNA: TGTGCCAGCAGCACGAAAAGGGGCGTAACTGAAGCTTTCTTT.